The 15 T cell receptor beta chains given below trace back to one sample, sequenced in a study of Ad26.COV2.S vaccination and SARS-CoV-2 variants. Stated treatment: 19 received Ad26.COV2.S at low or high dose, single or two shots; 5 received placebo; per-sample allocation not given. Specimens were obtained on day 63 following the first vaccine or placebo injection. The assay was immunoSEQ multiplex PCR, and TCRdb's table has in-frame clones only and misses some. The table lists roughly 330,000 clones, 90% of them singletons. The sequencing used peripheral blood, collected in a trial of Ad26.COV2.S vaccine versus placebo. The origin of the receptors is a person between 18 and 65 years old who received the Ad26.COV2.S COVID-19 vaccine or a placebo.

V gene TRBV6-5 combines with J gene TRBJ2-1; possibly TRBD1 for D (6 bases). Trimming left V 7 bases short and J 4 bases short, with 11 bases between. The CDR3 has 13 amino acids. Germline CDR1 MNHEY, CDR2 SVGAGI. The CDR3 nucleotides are TGTGCCAGCAATCAGGACAGTTACAATGAGCAGTTCTTC. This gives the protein CASNQDSYNEQFF.

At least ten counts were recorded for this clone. The CDR3, as DNA: TGTGCCAGCAGTTACACTGGAGGGGAGGTAAACATTCAGTACTTC. Its protein product is CASSYTGGEVNIQYF. The rearrangement joins TRBV6-5 to TRBJ2-4; tentative D call: TRBD2 (6 bases). The CDR3 consists of 15 residues. Per the germline V gene, CDR1 is MNHEY and CDR2 is SVGAGI. Trimming stripped 2 bases from V and 6 bases from J, with 14 bases between.

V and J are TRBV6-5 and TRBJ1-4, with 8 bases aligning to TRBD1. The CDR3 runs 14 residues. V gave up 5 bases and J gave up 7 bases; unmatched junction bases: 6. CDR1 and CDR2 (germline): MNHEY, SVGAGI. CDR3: CASSRGTGREKLFF. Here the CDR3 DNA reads TGTGCCAGCAGTCGAGGGACAGGACGTGAAAAACTGTTTTTT.

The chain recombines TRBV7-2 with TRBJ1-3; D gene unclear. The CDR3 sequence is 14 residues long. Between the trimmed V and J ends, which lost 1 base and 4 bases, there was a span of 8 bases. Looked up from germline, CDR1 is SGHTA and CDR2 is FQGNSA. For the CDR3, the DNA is TGTGCCAGCAGCTTAGATCTCCCGGGAAACACCATATATTTT. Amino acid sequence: CASSLDLPGNTIYF.

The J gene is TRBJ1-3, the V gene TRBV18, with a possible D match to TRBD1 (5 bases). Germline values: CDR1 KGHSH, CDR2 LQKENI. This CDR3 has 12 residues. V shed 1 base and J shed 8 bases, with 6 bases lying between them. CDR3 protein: CASSPRGDTIYF. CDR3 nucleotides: TGTGCCAGCTCACCACGAGGGGACACCATATATTTT.

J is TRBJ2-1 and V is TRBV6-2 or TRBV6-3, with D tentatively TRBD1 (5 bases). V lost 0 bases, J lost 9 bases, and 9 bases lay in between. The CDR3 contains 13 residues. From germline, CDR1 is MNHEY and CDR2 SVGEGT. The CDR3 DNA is TGTGCCAGCAGTTACTCAGATAGGGGTGAGCAGTTCTTC. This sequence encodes CASSYSDRGEQFF.

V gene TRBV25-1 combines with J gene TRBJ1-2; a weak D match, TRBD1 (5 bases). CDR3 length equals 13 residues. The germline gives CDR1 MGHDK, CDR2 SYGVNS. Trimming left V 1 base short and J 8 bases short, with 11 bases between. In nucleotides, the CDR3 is TGTGCCAGCAGTGAATTAGGGACGGGGGGCTACACCTTC. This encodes CASSELGTGGYTF.

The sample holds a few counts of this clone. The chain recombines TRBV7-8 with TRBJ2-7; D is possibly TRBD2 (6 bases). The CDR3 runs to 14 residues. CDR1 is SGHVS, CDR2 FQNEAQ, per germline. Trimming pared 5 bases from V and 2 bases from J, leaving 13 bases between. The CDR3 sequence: CASSPQRVAYEQYV. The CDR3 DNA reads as TGTGCCAGCAGCCCGCAGCGGGTAGCCTACGAGCAGTACGTC.

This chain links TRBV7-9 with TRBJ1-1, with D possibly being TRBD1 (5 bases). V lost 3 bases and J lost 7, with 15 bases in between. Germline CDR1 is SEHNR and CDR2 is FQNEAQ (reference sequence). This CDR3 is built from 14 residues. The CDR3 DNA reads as TGTGCCAGCAGCTTGACGACGGGGCTCGATGAAGCTTTCTTT. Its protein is CASSLTTGLDEAFF.

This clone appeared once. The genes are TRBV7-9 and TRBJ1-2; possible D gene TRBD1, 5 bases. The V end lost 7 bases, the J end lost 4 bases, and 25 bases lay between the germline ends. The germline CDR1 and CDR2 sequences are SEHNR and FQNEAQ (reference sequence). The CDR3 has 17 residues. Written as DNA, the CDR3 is TGTGCCAGCATTTCCGGGACGGTGACCGGGAATAGCTATGGCTACACCTTC. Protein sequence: CASISGTVTGNSYGYTF.

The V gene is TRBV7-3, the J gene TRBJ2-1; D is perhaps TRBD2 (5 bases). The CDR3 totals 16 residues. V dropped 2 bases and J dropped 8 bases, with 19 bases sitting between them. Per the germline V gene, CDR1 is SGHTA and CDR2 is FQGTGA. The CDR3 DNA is TGTGCCAGCAGCTTAGGCTCTAGCCTAAGACGTGATGAGCAGTTCTTC. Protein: CASSLGSSLRRDEQFF.

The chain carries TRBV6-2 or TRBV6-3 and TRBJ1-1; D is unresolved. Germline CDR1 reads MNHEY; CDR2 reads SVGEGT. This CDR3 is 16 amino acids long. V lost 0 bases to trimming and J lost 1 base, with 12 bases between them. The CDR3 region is CASSYSKGRRNTEAFF. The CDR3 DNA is TGTGCCAGCAGTTACTCGAAAGGGCGTCGGAACACTGAAGCTTTCTTT.

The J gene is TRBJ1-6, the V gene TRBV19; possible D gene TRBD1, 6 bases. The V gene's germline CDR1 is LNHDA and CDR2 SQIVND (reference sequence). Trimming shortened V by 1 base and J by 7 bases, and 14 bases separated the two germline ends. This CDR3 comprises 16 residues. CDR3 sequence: CASSIGGGGANSPLHF. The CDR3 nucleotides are TGTGCCAGTAGTATAGGAGGGGGAGGAGCGAATTCACCCCTCCACTTT.

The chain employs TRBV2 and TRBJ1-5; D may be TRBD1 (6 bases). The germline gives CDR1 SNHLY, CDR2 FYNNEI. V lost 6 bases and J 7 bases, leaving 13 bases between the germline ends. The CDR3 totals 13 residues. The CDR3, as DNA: TGTGCCAGCAGCCAACAGGGAAACCAGCCCCAGCATTTT. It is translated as CASSQQGNQPQHF. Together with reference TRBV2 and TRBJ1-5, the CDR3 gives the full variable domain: EPEVTQTPSHQVTQMGQEVILRCVPISNHLYFYWYRQILGQKVEFLVSFYNNEISEKSEIFDDQFSVERPDGSNFTLKIRSTKLEDSAMYFCASSQQGNQPQHFGDGTRLSIL.

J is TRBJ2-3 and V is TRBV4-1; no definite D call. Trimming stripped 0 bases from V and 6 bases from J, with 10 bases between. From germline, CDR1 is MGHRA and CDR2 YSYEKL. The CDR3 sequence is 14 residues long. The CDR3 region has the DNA TGCGCCAGCAGCCAAGAGAGAATTGGGGATACGCAGTATTTT. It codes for CASSQERIGDTQYF.